In its sample, the clone carrying this T cell receptor (beta chain) was seen a few times. Its matching antigen is unknown. The CDR3 runs 15 residues. The germline gives CDR1 LGHNA, CDR2 YNFKEQ. V dropped 3 bases and J dropped 0 bases, with 9 bases sitting between them. This sample was taken from a study of CD8+ T cells in alopecia areata. Study-level information: A regimen of oral tofacitinib, 5 to 10 mg twice daily, was given to treated patients. Study results and limitations: Tofacitinib produced a significant decrease in scalp clonality and in expanded CD8+ clones among the top 100. For baseline CD8+ expansion, any link to response stays uncertain with one nonresponder.

Sequencing relied on a cDNA template that was reverse transcribed from extracted RNA. Some clones are missing from TCRdb's copy, which holds only in-frame ones; the method was immunoSEQ multiplex PCR. The table includes 180,000 or so clones, 58% detected once. Treatment of the sample: oral pan-JAK inhibitor, 5-10 mg twice daily. This clonotype was sampled from a human donor with alopecia areata. Sample: CD4+ T cells sorted from blood, taken between weeks 55 and 65, from a patient treated with tofacitinib. The V gene is TRBV4-2, the J gene TRBJ1-3, with D possibly matching TRBD1 (5 bases). The CDR3, as DNA: TGTGCCAGCAGCCAGACTCAGGGCTCTGGAAACACCATATATTTT. It is translated as CASSQTQGSGNTIYF.